Listed here are 18 T cell receptor beta chains from one sample, sequenced in a study of T cells in narcolepsy. Only in-frame clones appear in the TCRdb table, and some are missing; sequencing was by immunoSEQ multiplex PCR. This sample has approximately 25,000 clones; about 80% occur once, and the top ten carry 3% to 3.5%. The sequenced material came from CD45RA- memory CD4+ T cells from PBMCs. The receptors were sampled from a human donor with narcolepsy.

This chain connects TRBV6-5 to TRBJ1-1; TRBD1 is a possible D gene (6 bases). V was shortened by 5 bases and J by 1 base, with 14 bases between the two germline ends. Germline V gene data show CDR1 as MNHEY and CDR2 as SVGAGI. The CDR3 spans 15 residues. The CDR3 nucleotides read TGTGCCAGCAGTCCCCCGGGACATAGGAACACTGAAGCTTTCTTT. Protein: CASSPPGHRNTEAFF.

This clone showed up just a few times. This chain links TRBV5-1 with TRBJ2-6; D is possibly TRBD2 (6 bases). This CDR3 comprises 16 residues. Per germline, CDR1 SGHRS and CDR2 YFSETQ. Trimming cost V 3 bases and J 0 bases, with 10 bases left between them. Here the CDR3 reads CASSWGEASGANVLTF. CDR3 DNA: TGCGCCAGCAGCTGGGGGGAAGCCTCTGGGGCCAACGTCCTGACTTTC. The full variable domain, with the rest looked up from reference TRBV5-1 and TRBJ2-6, is KAGVTQTPRYLIKTRGQQVTLSCSPISGHRSVSWYQQTPGQGLQFLFEYFSETQRNKGNFPGRFSGRQFSNSRSEMNVSTLELGDSALYLCASSWGEASGANVLTFGAGSRLTVL.

This clone appeared once. V and J are TRBV14 and TRBJ2-1; tentatively, D is TRBD2 (6 bases). The CDR3 is made up of 13 amino acids. The V end lost 5 bases, the J end lost 4 bases, and 9 bases lay between the germline ends. Germline loops: CDR1 SGHDN, CDR2 FVKESK. CDR3 amino acids: CASSRDFYNEQFF. DNA of the CDR3: TGTGCCAGCAGCAGGGACTTTTACAATGAGCAGTTCTTC.

The CDR3 DNA reads as TGTGCCAGCACCCCGGGGGGGGGCACAGATACGCAGTATTTT. Amino acid sequence: CASTPGGGTDTQYF. The chain is built from TRBV5-4 and TRBJ2-3; TRBD2 matches 8 bases. J gave up 1 base and V 6 bases, and 4 bases lay outside the gene matches. Germline-derived CDR1 and CDR2 are SGHNT and YYREEE (reference sequence). The CDR3 consists of 14 residues.

The V gene is TRBV2, the J gene TRBJ2-7, with D perhaps matching TRBD2 (6 bases). This CDR3 is built from 14 residues. Germline CDR1 and CDR2: SNHLY and FYNNEI. Trimming removed 4 bases at V and 3 bases at J, with 13 bases between. CDR3 in DNA: TGTGCCAGCAGTGTAACGGAGGGCAGCTACGAGCAGTACTTC. The encoded protein is CASSVTEGSYEQYF.

The chain employs TRBV7-6 and TRBJ1-1; TRBD1 agrees at 8 bases. This CDR3 has 16 amino acids. Germline values: CDR1 SGHVS, CDR2 FNYEAQ. With V trimmed by 4 bases and J by 6 bases, 13 bases remained unmatched. CDR3 bases: TGTGCCAGCAGCTCTCTACCCCAGGGGGCGAGCGCTGAAGCTTTCTTT. It translates to CASSSLPQGASAEAFF.

The chain has TRBV1 and TRBJ2-1; the D segment call TRBD2 is taken from the table without a DNA check. TRBV1 is flagged as a pseudogene. This CDR3 has 15 amino acids. The CDR3 region is CTSSPGRGENNEQFF. The CDR3, as DNA: TGCACCAGCAGCCCCGGGCGGGGGGAGAACAATGAGCAGTTCTTC.

J is TRBJ2-2 and V is TRBV27, with D perhaps TRBD1 or TRBD2 (5 bases each). Deletions cut 8 bases from V and 1 base from J, with 8 bases between. There are 13 residues in the CDR3. Germline-derived CDR1 and CDR2 are MNHEY and SMNVEV (reference sequence). CDR3 sequence reads: CASQGRNTGELFF. The DNA for the CDR3 is TGTGCCAGCCAGGGACGGAACACCGGGGAGCTGTTTTTT.

This clone was picked up one time. The gene calls are TRBV7-9 and TRBJ2-5; the D is unclear. The CDR3 sequence is 11 residues long. The germline V and J ends were trimmed by 3 bases and 6 bases, with 5 bases remaining between them. Germline CDR1 reads SEHNR; CDR2 reads FQNEAQ (reference sequence). The CDR3 reads CASSLGQTQYF. The CDR3 nucleotides are TGTGCCAGCAGCTTGGGCCAGACCCAGTACTTC.

This chain joins TRBV18 and TRBJ1-3; the D gene is possibly TRBD1 (6 bases). Germline CDR1 is KGHSH and CDR2 is LQKENI. The CDR3 has 16 residues. The V end lost 8 bases, the J end lost 4 bases, and 21 bases lay between the germline ends. The CDR3 nucleotides are TGTGCCAGCCCCTTGGGGGGCCAATTGGCCGGAAACACCATATATTTT. Translation: CASPLGGQLAGNTIYF.

The rearrangement joins TRBV18 to TRBJ1-2, with 9 positions matching TRBD1. From germline, CDR1 is KGHSH and CDR2 LQKENI. The V gene end was trimmed by 6 bases and the J gene end by 0 bases; junction bases not matched to a gene: 8. The CDR3 runs to 16 residues. The CDR3 sequence is CASSPGTGPSNYGYTF. DNA for the CDR3: TGTGCCAGCTCTCCCGGGACAGGGCCCTCTAACTATGGCTACACCTTC. The whole variable domain, remainder taken from reference TRBV18 and TRBJ1-2, is NAGVMQNPRHLVRRRGQEARLRCSPMKGHSHVYWYRQLPEEGLKFMVYLQKENIIDESGMPKERFSAEFPKEGPSILRIQQVVRGDSAAYFCASSPGTGPSNYGYTFGSGTRLTVV.

The chain employs TRBV14 and TRBJ2-7; D uncertain. Germline V gene lookup returns CDR1 SGHDN and CDR2 FVKESK. The CDR3 covers 13 residues. Trimming pared 0 bases from V and 8 bases from J, leaving 11 bases between. CDR3 protein: CASSQDKYSQQYF. The CDR3 region has the DNA TGTGCCAGCAGCCAAGATAAGTATAGCCAGCAGTACTTC.

The chain is built from TRBV5-1 and TRBJ2-5; 8 nucleotides line up with TRBD2. The CDR3 sequence is 14 residues long. The V gene's germline CDR1 is SGHRS and CDR2 YFSETQ. Losses at the gene ends were 5 bases for V and 4 bases for J; bases not matched to a gene: 7. The CDR3 bases are TGCGCCAGCAGTACGGGAGGGTTGGGAGAGACCCAGTACTTC. It is translated as CASSTGGLGETQYF.

Here the CDR3 DNA reads TGTGCCAGCAGCCAAGATCATGGGCAGCAAAATGGCTACACCTTC. It yields the protein CASSQDHGQQNGYTF. The chain employs TRBV14 and TRBJ1-2; D unresolved. This CDR3 comprises 15 residues. Trimming stripped 0 bases from V and 6 bases from J, with 14 bases between. Germline V gene lookup returns CDR1 SGHDN and CDR2 FVKESK.

This clone occurred a few times. The chain is built from TRBV7-3 and TRBJ2-3; weak D call: TRBD2 (6 bases). V lost 5 bases, J lost 2 bases, and 11 bases lay in between. The CDR3 is 14 residues long. Germline loops: CDR1 SGHTA, CDR2 FQGTGA. The CDR3 DNA reads as TGTGCCAGCAGCCCGGGACTCGACACAGATACGCAGTATTTT. Encoded protein: CASSPGLDTDTQYF.

This clone appeared a few times. This chain joins TRBV19 and TRBJ1-1; D not certain. This CDR3 spans 15 amino acids. V was cut by 0 bases and J by 1 base, with 9 bases left in between. From germline, CDR1 is LNHDA and CDR2 SQIVND (reference sequence). Written as DNA, the CDR3 is TGTGCCAGTAGTATAGACGGCGCAGGGAACACTGAAGCTTTCTTT. The encoded protein is CASSIDGAGNTEAFF.

CDR3 DNA sequence: TGTGCCAGCAGCAAAGGAGAACTGAGCTCCTATAATTCACCCCTCCACTTT. This sequence encodes CASSKGELSSYNSPLHF. The chain is built from TRBV5-6 and TRBJ1-6; D is uncertain. This CDR3 contains 17 residues. V dropped 4 bases and J dropped 0 bases, with 14 bases sitting between them. The germline gives CDR1 SGHDT, CDR2 YYEEEE. Full variable domain (rest looked up from reference TRBV5-6 and TRBJ1-6): DAGVTQSPTHLIKTRGQQVTLRCSPKSGHDTVSWYQQALGQGPQFIFQYYEEEERQRGNFPDRFSGHQFPNYSSELNVNALLLGDSALYLCASSKGELSSYNSPLHFGNGTRLTVT.

The chain is built from TRBV2 and TRBJ1-2; 8 nucleotides line up with TRBD1. Per germline, CDR1 SNHLY and CDR2 FYNNEI. After removal of 4 bases from V and 6 bases from J, the junction contained 16 bases not matched to a gene. The CDR3 runs to 17 residues. For the CDR3, the DNA is TGTGCCAGCAGTGGAAAACCCGACAGGGGAGGACTTGATGGCTACACCTTC. Its translation is CASSGKPDRGGLDGYTF.